The 20 T cell receptor beta chains below were found in one sample sequenced in a study of cytomegalovirus exposure and HLA in healthy donors. With 60 Vbeta and 13 Jbeta primers, the PCR was carried out. This table comes from immunoSEQ multiplex PCR, and its TCRdb copy is limited to in-frame clones, with some not included. The table records under 200,000 clones, roughly 80% of them present only once. The sequencing sample was made of PBMCs. These receptors were obtained from a boy between 5 and 17 years old in good health and CMV-seronegative.

The chain couples TRBV5-6 to TRBJ2-1, with 11 nucleotides matching TRBD1. In germline, CDR1 is SGHDT, CDR2 YYEEEE. CDR3 size: 16 residues. J gave up 7 bases and V 0 bases, and 6 bases lay outside the gene matches. DNA of the CDR3: TGTGCCAGCAGCTTGGTGGGACAGGGGGGTTCGAATGAGCAGTTCTTC. Translating gives CASSLVGQGGSNEQFF.

The V call is TRBV7-2, the J call TRBJ1-4, with D possibly TRBD1 on 5 matching bases. Trimming stripped 4 bases from V and 5 bases from J, with 14 bases between. The germline V gene has CDR1 SGHTA and CDR2 FQGNSA. This CDR3 contains 15 residues. The CDR3 here is CASSSTGVRNEKLFF. As DNA, the CDR3 is TGTGCCAGCAGCTCAACGGGGGTCAGGAATGAAAAACTGTTTTTT.

The chain joins TRBV30 to TRBJ1-3; D gene uncertain. The V gene's germline CDR1 is GTSNPN and CDR2 SVGIG (reference sequence). Between the trimmed V and J ends, which lost 0 bases and 4 bases, there was a span of 7 bases. CDR3 size: 13 residues. The CDR3 nucleotides are TGTGCCTGGAGTGTAGGCAGGGGAAACACCATATATTTT. Its protein product is CAWSVGRGNTIYF.

Comment on this clone: The junction shows a germline mismatch at one end, possibly a read error. The gene calls are TRBV4-1 and TRBJ2-3, with D possibly matching TRBD1 (6 bases). CDR3 length equals 14 residues. Looked up from germline, CDR1 is MGHRA and CDR2 is YSYEKL. DNA of the CDR3: TGCGCCAGCAGCCAAGGACAGCCGACAGGTACGCAGTATTTT. This encodes CASSQGQPTGTQYF.

The chain is built from TRBV18 and TRBJ2-7; 7 bases are shared with TRBD1. Germline assignment: CDR1 KGHSH and CDR2 LQKENI. V shed 6 bases, J shed 3 bases, and the junction held 11 bases outside the gene matches. The CDR3 extends over 15 amino acids. CDR3 DNA: TGTGCCAGCTCTCGACAGGGTTCGGAATTCTACGAGCAGTACTTC. Its protein is CASSRQGSEFYEQYF.

The rearrangement links TRBV5-6 to TRBJ1-5, with a possible D match to TRBD1 (5 bases). The germline V gene has CDR1 SGHDT and CDR2 YYEEEE. V dropped 4 bases and J dropped 8 bases, with 13 bases sitting between them. The CDR3 length is 13 residues. CDR3 sequence: CASSDAGGEPQHF. In DNA form, the CDR3 reads TGTGCCAGCAGCGATGCCGGGGGGGAGCCCCAGCATTTT.

For the CDR3, the DNA is TGTGCCAGTTCGATAGGGGCAGCCCAGCATTTT. Translation gives CASSIGAAQHF. The chain has TRBV6-6 and TRBJ1-5, with D perhaps TRBD1 (5 bases). Trimming took 9 bases from V and 11 from J, leaving 14 bases between them. Germline-derived CDR1 and CDR2 are MNHNY and SVGAGI (reference sequence). CDR3 length equals 11 residues.

The CDR3 reads CASSQTDRYEQYF. The DNA of the CDR3 is TGTGCCAGCTCACAGACAGATCGCTACGAGCAGTACTTC. The chain carries TRBV18 and TRBJ2-7; TRBD1 is a possible D gene (5 bases). Trimming removed 4 bases at V and 3 bases at J, with 10 bases between. Germline CDR1 reads KGHSH; CDR2 reads LQKENI. The CDR3 loop spans 13 amino acids.

The V call is TRBV19, the J call TRBJ2-3; D call uncertain. V was trimmed by 3 bases and J by 0 bases, leaving 10 bases between them. This CDR3 has 15 amino acids. Germline lookup yields CDR1 LNHDA and CDR2 SQIVND (reference sequence). In nucleotides, the CDR3 is TGTGCCAGTAGTATCGGAATGCGGAGCACAGATACGCAGTATTTT. Its translation: CASSIGMRSTDTQYF.

The chain uses TRBV4-3 and TRBJ1-5; TRBD1 matches 8 bases. Germline V gene lookup returns CDR1 LGHNA and CDR2 YSLEER. J lost 5 bases, V lost 1 base, and 4 bases had no gene match. The CDR3 is made up of 15 amino acids. For the CDR3, the DNA is TGCGCCAGCAGCCAAGGGGGACAGGACTATCAGCCCCAGCATTTT. Translating gives CASSQGGQDYQPQHF.

The chain joins TRBV6-6 to TRBJ2-3; TRBD2 might be the D (7 bases). From germline, CDR1 is MNHNY and CDR2 SVGAGI (reference sequence). CDR3 length: 15 residues. Trimming took 5 bases from V and 1 from J, leaving 13 bases between them. In nucleotides, the CDR3 is TGTGCCAGCAGTCGAGAGGGGGGGCGCACAGATACGCAGTATTTT. It codes for CASSREGGRTDTQYF.

J is TRBJ1-5 and V is TRBV27; no clear D. Per the germline V gene, CDR1 is MNHEY and CDR2 is SMNVEV (reference sequence). The CDR3 has 17 amino acids. V was clipped by 3 bases and J by 0 bases, with 15 bases between them. In nucleotides, the CDR3 is TGTGCCAGCAGTTTCCGCGGGGTAGGGTATAGCAATCAGCCCCAGCATTTT. It encodes CASSFRGVGYSNQPQHF.

This clone was picked up a small number of times. The genes are TRBV6-5 and TRBJ1-1, with D unclear. The germline gives CDR1 MNHEY, CDR2 SVGAGI. The CDR3 runs to 14 residues. The V gene lost 3 bases and the J gene lost 3 bases, with 11 bases spanning the gap. Here the CDR3 DNA reads TGTGCCAGCAGTTATCGGAGGGCGGACACTGAAGCTTTCTTT. As protein: CASSYRRADTEAFF.

In nucleotides, the CDR3 is TGTGCCAGCAGCTTACTGGGCAGGCCCTCCCAACATGAAAAACTGTTTTTT. Its protein is CASSLLGRPSQHEKLFF. The chain couples TRBV11-2 to TRBJ1-4; D not certain. The germline V gene encodes CDR1 SGHAT and CDR2 FQNNGV. Between the trimmed V and J ends, which lost 2 bases and 6 bases, there was a span of 19 bases. The CDR3 has 17 residues.

This chain connects TRBV7-9 to TRBJ1-1, with 10 bases lining up with TRBD1. The germline gives CDR1 SEHNR, CDR2 FQNEAQ (reference sequence). CDR3 length equals 14 residues. V shed 4 bases and J 6 bases; nucleotides not matched to a gene: 5. In DNA, the CDR3 is TGTGCCAGCAGCTCGGGGACAGGGGTTCCTGAAGCTTTCTTT. It specifies CASSSGTGVPEAFF.

About this clone: A junction boundary mismatches the germline segment, possibly from a read error. The chain joins TRBV7-9 to TRBJ2-7; TRBD1 matches 7 bases. The length of the CDR3 is 15 residues. Germline-derived CDR1 and CDR2 are SEHNR and FQNEAQ (reference sequence). This chain's CDR3 is CSSSRPEGASYEQYF. CDR3 nucleotide sequence: TGTTCCAGCAGCCGTCCAGAGGGGGCCTCCTACGAGCAGTACTTC.

The chain combines TRBV19 with TRBJ2-5, with D uncertain. The CDR3 totals 15 residues. V was shortened by 5 bases and J by 4 bases, with 17 bases between the two germline ends. Germline V gene data show CDR1 as LNHDA and CDR2 as SQIVND (reference sequence). CDR3 coding DNA: TGTGCCAGTAGTGTTACTCGGAACTCGGGAGAGACCCAGTACTTC. As protein: CASSVTRNSGETQYF.

V gene TRBV7-3 combines with J gene TRBJ1-6; unclear D gene. V was trimmed by 0 bases and J by 7 bases, leaving 4 bases between them. Germline loops: CDR1 SGHTA, CDR2 FQGTGA. This CDR3 region has 13 residues. CDR3: CASSLTLNSPLHF. In DNA form, the CDR3 reads TGTGCCAGCAGCTTAACCCTGAATTCACCCCTCCACTTT.

The chain employs TRBV30 and TRBJ1-2; D ambiguous. With 0 bases removed from V and 5 bases from J, the gap between germline ends came to 7 bases. Germline V gene data show CDR1 as GTSNPN and CDR2 as SVGIG (reference sequence). This CDR3 is built from 12 residues. CDR3 coding DNA: TGTGCCTGGAGTGTACTAGGGTATGGCTACACCTTC. Translated, it gives CAWSVLGYGYTF.

V gene TRBV6-5 combines with J gene TRBJ1-3; perhaps TRBD1 as D (6 bases). CDR3 length: 15 residues. Germline V lookup: CDR1 MNHEY, CDR2 SVGAGI. With 6 bases removed from V and 2 bases from J, the gap between germline ends came to 14 bases. CDR3 in DNA: TGTGCCAGCAGCAGCCTAAAGGGGGCTGGAAACACCATATATTTT. It translates to CASSSLKGAGNTIYF.